These 27 T cell receptor beta chains originate from one sample sequenced in a study of blood T cells in healthy people across ages. A sample-barcoded 5' primer and a J-beta primer mix were used in a second PCR of about 6 to 12 cycles. TCRdb fed the 5' RACE reads into MiXCR, producing one record per CDR3 protein. The profile shows 1.5 million or so distinct CDR3 sequences, 35% to 45% of them singletons. The specimen sequenced was blood. The source of these receptors is a woman in her late teens or twenties in good health.

This clonotype has only a few counts. V is TRBV7-2 and J is TRBJ2-3, with 11 bases identical to TRBD2. Germline loops: CDR1 SGHTA, CDR2 FQGNSA. V lost 0 bases and J lost 8; bases outside the gene matches: 7. The CDR3 sequence is 16 residues long. The CDR3 protein is CASSLATSGGPGTQYF. DNA of the CDR3: TGTGCCAGCAGCTTAGCCACTAGCGGGGGCCCGGGTACGCAGTATTTT. The variable domain in full, completed from reference TRBV7-2 and TRBJ2-3, reads GAGVSQSPSNKVTEKGKDVELRCDPISGHTALYWYRQSLGQGLEFLIYFQGNSAPDKSGLPSDRFSAERTGGSVSTLTIQRTQQEDSAVYLCASSLATSGGPGTQYFGPGTRLTVL.

A few counts support this clonotype. The chain is built from TRBV7-2 and TRBJ1-6; D remains unclear. The CDR3 covers 12 residues. V shed 2 bases and J shed 11 bases, with 7 bases lying between them. Germline V gene sequence: CDR1 SGHTA, CDR2 FQGNSA. CDR3 DNA sequence: TGTGCCAGCAGCTTAAATATCGCACCCCTCCACTTT. This codes for CASSLNIAPLHF. The complete variable domain, with remaining parts taken from reference TRBV7-2 and TRBJ1-6, reads GAGVSQSPSNKVTEKGKDVELRCDPISGHTALYWYRQSLGQGLEFLIYFQGNSAPDKSGLPSDRFSAERTGGSVSTLTIQRTQQEDSAVYLCASSLNIAPLHFGNGTRLTVT.

This sequence joins TRBV12-3 or TRBV12-4 and TRBJ1-2, with D possibly TRBD1 on 6 matching bases. The CDR3 covers 14 residues. The ends were cut back, 7 bases at V and 4 bases at J, with 16 bases in the middle. The CDR3 loop reads CASKKTGAFYGYTF. The CDR3, as DNA: TGTGCCAGCAAAAAGACAGGAGCTTTCTATGGCTACACCTTC.

Only one count was recorded for this clonotype. The chain links TRBV30 to TRBJ2-5, with D perhaps matching TRBD2 (5 bases). Germline CDR1 and CDR2: GTSNPN and SVGIG (reference sequence). This CDR3 spans 13 amino acids. V was pared by 4 bases and J by 11 bases, with 20 bases between. The DNA for the CDR3 is TGTGCCTGGAACGGGGTTGGAGATGGTGAGCAGTACTTC. Its protein is CAWNGVGDGEQYF.

V is TRBV7-8 and J is TRBJ1-1; TRBD1 matches 7 bases. The CDR3 spans 13 residues. Unmatched junction bases numbered 8, after V lost 5 bases and J lost 8 bases. Germline lookup yields CDR1 SGHVS and CDR2 FQNEAQ. The CDR3 DNA sequence: TGTGCCAGCAGCCCGACAGTGACAGGGGAAGCTTTCTTT. It codes for CASSPTVTGEAFF.

This clonotype appeared a few times. The chain links TRBV7-3 to TRBJ2-1; D possibly matches TRBD1 or TRBD2 (7 bases each). CDR3 size: 18 residues. Between the trimmed V and J ends, which lost 2 bases and 4 bases, there was a span of 21 bases. CDR1 is SGHTA, CDR2 FQGTGA, per germline. DNA for the CDR3: TGTGCCAGCAGCTTATGGGGAGGGGGCCAGGGAACTTACAATGAGCAGTTCTTC. This gives the protein CASSLWGGGQGTYNEQFF. The full variable domain, in which reference TRBV7-3 and TRBJ2-1 provide the parts outside the CDR3, is GAGVSQTPSNKVTEKGKYVELRCDPISGHTALYWYRQSLGQGPEFLIYFQGTGAADDSGLPNDRFFAVRPEGSVSTLKIQRTERGDSAVYLCASSLWGGGQGTYNEQFFGPGTRLTVL.

This sequence joins TRBV4-3 and TRBJ1-1, with D tentatively TRBD1 (6 bases). The CDR3 consists of 14 residues. CDR1 LGHNA and CDR2 YSLEER come from the germline V gene. V lost 1 base to trimming and J lost 7 bases, with 13 bases between them. The CDR3 protein is CASSQVGQAGEAFF. The CDR3 DNA reads TGCGCCAGCAGCCAAGTGGGACAAGCAGGTGAAGCTTTCTTT.

This clonotype was seen more than once but under ten times. This chain uses TRBV3-1 with TRBJ2-1, with 8 bases that match TRBD2. V shed 1 base, J shed 1 base, and the junction held 9 bases outside the gene matches. Germline CDR1 is LGHDT and CDR2 is YNNKEL (reference sequence). CDR3 size: 18 residues. CDR3 sequence reads: CASSQVTLGTRSYNEQFF. CDR3 DNA: TGTGCCAGCAGCCAAGTAACGTTGGGGACTAGGTCCTACAATGAGCAGTTCTTC.

This sequence joins TRBV28 and TRBJ2-7, with 7 bases aligning to TRBD1. Germline CDR1 is MDHEN and CDR2 is SYDVKM. The CDR3 consists of 16 residues. The V and J ends lost 5 bases and 2 bases, in that order; junction bases with no gene match: 12. The CDR3 DNA reads as TGTGCCAGCAGTCCATTACTCCGGGACAGCACCTACGAGCAGTACTTC. It specifies CASSPLLRDSTYEQYF.

The chain employs TRBV4-3 and TRBJ1-2; D may be TRBD1 (5 bases). V dropped 3 bases and J dropped 5 bases, with 13 bases sitting between them. CDR1 is LGHNA and CDR2 is YSLEER in the germline V gene. This CDR3 contains 14 residues. The CDR3 spells CASSQAGTEYGYTF. CDR3 coding DNA: TGCGCCAGCAGCCAGGCCGGGACGGAGTATGGCTACACCTTC.

This clonotype was counted only a few times. This sequence joins TRBV29-1 and TRBJ1-5, with 8 nucleotides matching TRBD1. CDR1 is SQVTM and CDR2 is ANQGSEA in the germline V gene. The CDR3 covers 11 residues. CDR3 residues: CSGQGGQPQHF. In nucleotides, the CDR3 is TGCAGTGGACAGGGCGGTCAGCCCCAGCATTTT.

The genes are TRBV24-1 and TRBJ2-1; TRBD2 matches at 7 bases. This CDR3 is 17 amino acids long. Germline CDR1 reads KGHDR; CDR2 reads SFDVKD. V shed 2 bases, J shed 0 bases, and the junction held 6 bases outside the gene matches. The CDR3 loop is CATSDSPGRGSYNEQFF. In nucleotides, the CDR3 is TGTGCCACCAGTGATTCCCCGGGGAGGGGCTCCTACAATGAGCAGTTCTTC.

This clonotype came up once. The chain links TRBV7-9 to TRBJ2-5; D unclear. V lost 6 bases and J lost 4, with 12 bases in between. CDR1 is SEHNR and CDR2 is FQNEAQ in the germline V gene (reference sequence). The CDR3 length is 13 residues. Here the CDR3 reads CASSSPNRETQYF. CDR3 nucleotides: TGTGCCAGCAGTTCACCGAACCGAGAGACCCAGTACTTC.

The V gene is TRBV20-1, the J gene TRBJ2-1, with 7 bases fitting TRBD2. The CDR3 has 14 residues. Germline V gene lookup returns CDR1 DFQATT and CDR2 SNEGSKA (reference sequence). The V segment lost 4 bases and the J segment 0 bases; nucleotides outside the gene matches: 3. The CDR3 reads CSAKLASSYNEQFF. CDR3 bases: TGCAGTGCTAAACTAGCGAGCTCCTACAATGAGCAGTTCTTC.

This clonotype turned up a few times. The chain combines TRBV20-1 with TRBJ1-6; 7 bases agree with TRBD1. The CDR3 is 16 amino acids. Germline CDR1 is DFQATT and CDR2 is SNEGSKA (reference sequence). V was pared by 0 bases and J by 6 bases, with 8 bases of the junction left unmatched. DNA for the CDR3: TGCAGTGCTAGAGATCCGAGGGGGCGCCTTAATTCACCCCTCCACTTT. Its translation: CSARDPRGRLNSPLHF.

This clonotype was detected only a few times. The chain employs TRBV14 and TRBJ2-1, with 9 bases aligning to TRBD2. V lost 1 base to trimming and J lost 7 bases; unmatched junction nucleotides: 5. This CDR3 region has 15 residues. Germline V gives CDR1 SGHDN, CDR2 FVKESK. DNA of the CDR3: TGTGCCAGCAGCCAAGTGAGAGCGGGGGGAAATGAGCAGTTCTTC. This translates into CASSQVRAGGNEQFF.

This clonotype was counted at least ten times. The genes are TRBV5-1 and TRBJ2-1; a possible D gene is TRBD2 (5 bases). The CDR3 runs 15 residues. Trimming pared 5 bases from V and 3 bases from J, leaving 15 bases between. CDR1 is SGHRS, CDR2 YFSETQ, per germline. The CDR3 bases are TGCGCCAGCAGGACGGGATCCGGAAACTACAATGAGCAGTTCTTC. It codes for CASRTGSGNYNEQFF.

This rearrangement joins TRBV4-3 to TRBJ2-7; 8 bases align to TRBD1. V was clipped by 4 bases and J by 3 bases; unmatched bases: 8. Germline CDR1 and CDR2: LGHNA and YSLEER. The CDR3 is 15 amino acids. The CDR3 nucleotides are TGCGCCAGCAGCCGCGCGGGACAGGAAAACTACGAGCAGTACTTC. This gives the protein CASSRAGQENYEQYF.

The chain recombines TRBV20-1 with TRBJ1-1; no reliable D call. Trimming left V 3 bases short and J 5 bases short, with 13 bases between. This CDR3 is built from 13 residues. CDR1 DFQATT and CDR2 SNEGSKA come from the germline V gene (reference sequence). This CDR3 reads CSASRGQVTEAFF. DNA of the CDR3: TGCAGTGCTAGCCGAGGCCAGGTGACTGAAGCTTTCTTT.

The chain has TRBV11-2 and TRBJ2-4; 7 nucleotides agree with TRBD2. V shed 1 base and J 3 bases; nucleotides not matched to a gene: 9. Germline values: CDR1 SGHAT, CDR2 FQNNGV. The length of the CDR3 is 17 residues. Written as DNA, the CDR3 is TGTGCCAGCAGCTTAGCGGGCGGGAGCACTTACAAAAACATTCAGTACTTC. Amino acid sequence: CASSLAGGSTYKNIQYF.

This chain links TRBV5-6 with TRBJ2-7, with D tentatively TRBD1 (5 bases). Deletions cut 3 bases from V and 7 bases from J, with 20 bases between. Germline CDR1 reads SGHDT; CDR2 reads YYEEEE. The CDR3 sequence is 15 residues long. This CDR3 reads CASSSRQNFYNEQYF. The CDR3, as DNA: TGTGCCAGCAGCTCGAGACAGAACTTCTACAATGAGCAGTACTTC.

This clonotype was found a few times. The chain has TRBV6-6 and TRBJ2-3, with TRBD1 matching 7 bases. The CDR3 contains 14 residues. Germline trimming cut 6 bases from V and 5 bases from J; bases unmatched to any gene: 8. The germline CDR1 and CDR2 sequences are MNHNY and SVGAGI (reference sequence). The CDR3 here is CASRPATGQDTQYF. In DNA, the CDR3 is TGTGCCAGCAGACCGGCGACAGGGCAAGATACGCAGTATTTT.

Only one count was recorded for this clonotype. In this CDR3 the conserved last residue, phenylalanine or tryptophan, is missing, so a read error is likely. This chain links TRBV6-2 or TRBV6-3 with TRBJ2-1, with a weak D call TRBD2 (6 bases). The DNA matches TRBJ2-7 better at its end, which makes the J call doubtful. CDR1 is MNHEY and CDR2 is SVGEGT in the germline V gene. CDR3 length equals 17 residues. CDR3 sequence: CASSEPHGGSSYNEQYS. CDR3 coding DNA: TGTGCCAGCAGTGAGCCTCATGGGGGGAGCTCCTACAATGAGCAGTACTCT.

The rearrangement joins TRBV27 to TRBJ1-4; D possibly corresponds to TRBD1 (5 bases). The V gene lost 5 bases and the J gene lost 7 bases, with 20 bases spanning the gap. The germline V gene has CDR1 MNHEY and CDR2 SMNVEV (reference sequence). The CDR3 is made up of 16 amino acids. Here the CDR3 DNA reads TGTGCCAGCAGTCGATCGGGGGTACATGAAGGTGAAAAACTGTTTTTT. It is translated as CASSRSGVHEGEKLFF.

This sequence joins TRBV6-2 or TRBV6-3 and TRBJ1-5; a possible D gene is TRBD1 (6 bases). This CDR3 spans 14 amino acids. Germline V lookup: CDR1 MNHEY, CDR2 SVGEGT. The germline V and J ends were trimmed by 6 bases and 5 bases, with 14 bases remaining between them. The CDR3 loop reads CASSRDRSHQPQHF. As DNA, the CDR3 is TGTGCCAGCAGCCGCGACAGGAGCCATCAGCCCCAGCATTTT.

J is TRBJ2-1 and V is TRBV5-1; no definite D call. CDR1 is SGHRS and CDR2 is YFSETQ in the germline V gene. The length of the CDR3 is 15 residues. V was clipped by 4 bases and J by 4 bases, with 15 bases between them. CDR3 amino acids: CASSPHLEQYNEQFF. The CDR3 coding sequence is TGCGCCAGCAGCCCCCACTTGGAACAATACAATGAGCAGTTCTTC. Variable domain in full (rest from reference TRBV5-1 and TRBJ2-1): KAGVTQTPRYLIKTRGQQVTLSCSPISGHRSVSWYQQTPGQGLQFLFEYFSETQRNKGNFPGRFSGRQFSNSRSEMNVSTLELGDSALYLCASSPHLEQYNEQFFGPGTRLTVL.

This clonotype was seen more than once but under ten times. The V and J genes are TRBV7-2 and TRBJ1-4; D unclear. V gave up 1 base and J gave up 0 bases, with 3 bases separating them. The germline V gene encodes CDR1 SGHTA and CDR2 FQGNSA. The CDR3 is 14 residues long. CDR3 DNA: TGTGCCAGCAGCTTAGAGTCAACTAATGAAAAACTGTTTTTT. Translated, it gives CASSLESTNEKLFF.